The 30 T cell receptor beta chains in this list originate from one sample, sequenced in a study of cytomegalovirus exposure and HLA in healthy donors. Both 60 Vbeta primers and 13 Jbeta primers went into the PCR. Profiling relied on immunoSEQ multiplex PCR, and the TCRdb table lists in-frame clones only, not all of them. The sample has 75,000 to 100,000 clones; about 77% are singletons. What was sequenced was PBMCs. The source is a man in his forties in good health and CMV-seronegative.

V and J are TRBV5-5 and TRBJ2-7; 11 bases are a match to TRBD2. This CDR3 spans 14 amino acids. V shed 4 bases, J shed 2 bases, and the junction held 2 bases outside the gene matches. Germline-derived CDR1 and CDR2 are SGHKS and YYEKEE (reference sequence). CDR3 sequence reads: CASSRGLAAYEQYF. The CDR3 DNA reads as TGTGCCAGCAGCCGGGGACTAGCGGCCTACGAGCAGTACTTC.

This chain links TRBV4-1 with TRBJ1-2; TRBD1 aligns across 7 bases. V lost 4 bases and J lost 4; bases outside the gene matches: 6. Germline CDR1 MGHRA, CDR2 YSYEKL. The CDR3 is made up of 14 amino acids. The CDR3 here is CASSPTGEPYGYTF. The CDR3 region has the DNA TGCGCCAGCAGCCCTACAGGGGAACCCTATGGCTACACCTTC.

The rearrangement links TRBV15 to TRBJ2-7; D possibly corresponds to TRBD2 (6 bases). V lost 0 bases and J 5 bases, leaving 11 bases between the germline ends. This CDR3 has 14 amino acids. CDR1 LNHNV and CDR2 YYDKDF come from the germline V gene (reference sequence). The CDR3 bases are TGTGCCACCAGCAGAGAAGCAGGAGGGGACGAGCAGTACTTC. This gives the protein CATSREAGGDEQYF.

This chain joins TRBV9 and TRBJ2-7; D is undetermined. CDR3 length: 14 amino acids. V gave up 3 bases and J gave up 3 bases, with 13 bases separating them. The germline V gene has CDR1 SGDLS and CDR2 YYNGEE. In DNA, the CDR3 is TGTGCCAGCAGCGGAGGTACCTACAACTACGAGCAGTACTTC. This sequence encodes CASSGGTYNYEQYF.

The CDR3 region has the DNA TGTGCCAGCAGTGACAGGGGCCGCACCACAGATACGCAGTATTTT. This encodes CASSDRGRTTDTQYF. The chain uses TRBV6-1 and TRBJ2-3; TRBD1 might be the D (6 bases). This CDR3 comprises 15 residues. Trimming removed 3 bases from V and 2 bases from J, with 12 bases in between. Germline V gene sequence: CDR1 MNHNS, CDR2 SASEGT.

The gene calls are TRBV30 and TRBJ2-7, with TRBD1 identical over 7 bases. Germline assignment: CDR1 GTSNPN and CDR2 SVGIG (reference sequence). Trimming took 0 bases from V and 6 from J; bases not matched to a gene: 8. This CDR3 has 14 amino acids. The CDR3 DNA sequence: TGTGCCTGGAGTGTAGACAGGGCTAGGCCCGAGCAGTACTTC. Protein product: CAWSVDRARPEQYF.

The rearrangement links TRBV7-9 to TRBJ2-2; 7 nucleotides agree with TRBD2. The CDR3 covers 14 residues. After removal of 3 bases from V and 5 bases from J, the junction contained 3 bases not matched to a gene. Germline-derived CDR1 and CDR2 are SEHNR and FQNEAQ (reference sequence). CDR3 nucleotides: TGTGCCAGCAGCTTCGGGGGGAGTACCGGGGAGCTGTTTTTT. Encoded protein: CASSFGGSTGELFF.

In its sample, this clone was seen once. Written as DNA, the CDR3 is TGTGCCAGCAGCTTAGAACCAGATACTCCGGGTGTCTACGAGCAGTACTTC. It translates to CASSLEPDTPGVYEQYF. The chain has TRBV11-2 and TRBJ2-7; no definite D call. Trimming pared 0 bases from V and 3 bases from J, leaving 18 bases between. There are 17 residues in the CDR3. Germline assignment: CDR1 SGHAT and CDR2 FQNNGV.

This chain connects TRBV7-3 to TRBJ2-2; D unresolved. Germline CDR1 SGHTA, CDR2 FQGTGA. The V end lost 4 bases, the J end lost 6 bases, and 12 bases lay between the germline ends. This CDR3 contains 14 residues. The CDR3, as DNA: TGTGCCAGCAGCTCAATTATGTCGGCCGGGGAGCTGTTTTTT. This sequence encodes CASSSIMSAGELFF.

The J gene is TRBJ2-7, the V gene TRBV6-5; D ambiguous. CDR3 length equals 13 residues. The V and J ends lost 7 bases and 0 bases respectively, with 10 bases between them. Germline-derived CDR1 and CDR2 are MNHEY and SVGAGI. CDR3 bases: TGTGCCAGCACGGCGGTGGACTCCTACGAGCAGTACTTC. Translating gives CASTAVDSYEQYF.

The V and J genes are TRBV2 and TRBJ2-7; 7 bases are a match to TRBD2. There are 14 residues in the CDR3. The trim removed 6 bases at V and 2 bases at J, leaving 7 bases unmatched. Germline values: CDR1 SNHLY, CDR2 FYNNEI. The CDR3 is CASRSSGMTYEQYF. DNA of the CDR3: TGTGCCAGCAGATCCAGCGGGATGACCTACGAGCAGTACTTC. The full variable domain, rest sourced from reference TRBV2 and TRBJ2-7, is EPEVTQTPSHQVTQMGQEVILRCVPISNHLYFYWYRQILGQKVEFLVSFYNNEISEKSEIFDDQFSVERPDGSNFTLKIRSTKLEDSAMYFCASRSSGMTYEQYFGPGTRLTVT.

V usage is TRBV6-1 and J usage is TRBJ1-5; D perhaps matches TRBD1 (6 bases). CDR1 MNHNS and CDR2 SASEGT come from the germline V gene. The CDR3 totals 19 residues. V was pared by 3 bases and J by 3 bases, with 24 bases between. CDR3 coding DNA: TGTGCCAGCAGTGATAAGCAGGGAGGGGGATATGGTTACAATCAGCCCCAGCATTTT. It translates to CASSDKQGGGYGYNQPQHF.

V usage is TRBV5-1 and J usage is TRBJ1-5; the match to TRBD1 covers 7 bases. Germline V CDR1 and CDR2: SGHRS, YFSETQ. This CDR3 region has 15 residues. V lost 0 bases, J lost 4 bases, and 4 bases stayed unmatched. The CDR3 loop is CASSLAGQTNQPQHF. CDR3 coding DNA: TGCGCCAGCAGCTTGGCGGGACAGACAAATCAGCCCCAGCATTTT.

The chain recombines TRBV30 with TRBJ2-3; 7 bases align to TRBD1. Per the germline V gene, CDR1 is GTSNPN and CDR2 is SVGIG (reference sequence). CDR3 length: 14 amino acids. V shed 1 base and J 1 base; nucleotides not matched to a gene: 2. DNA of the CDR3: TGTGCCTGGAGTGCTACAGGGGGCACAGATACGCAGTATTTT. This codes for CAWSATGGTDTQYF. The full variable domain, with the rest looked up from reference TRBV30 and TRBJ2-3, is SQTIHQWPATLVQPVGSPLSLECTVEGTSNPNLYWYRQAAGRGLQLLFYSVGIGQISSEVPQNLSASRPQDRQFILSSKKLLLSDSGFYLCAWSATGGTDTQYFGPGTRLTVL.

This clone was seen a few times. The V and J genes are TRBV2 and TRBJ1-5, with D perhaps matching TRBD1 (5 bases). From germline, CDR1 is SNHLY and CDR2 FYNNEI. The CDR3 sequence is 13 residues long. Trimming took off 7 bases at V and 5 bases at J, with 12 bases between the two ends. The CDR3, as DNA: TGTGCCAGCATCCAATTCAGGGATCAGCCCCAGCATTTT. It codes for CASIQFRDQPQHF.

This clone was seen a single time. This chain joins TRBV7-9 and TRBJ2-3, with 8 bases identical to TRBD2. CDR1 is SEHNR and CDR2 is FQNEAQ in the germline V gene (reference sequence). The CDR3 loop spans 16 amino acids. V dropped 5 bases and J dropped 3; count of bases not matched to a gene: 10. DNA for the CDR3: TGTGCCAGCAGCCCTGGACTAGCCTCGGTGACAGATACGCAGTATTTT. It is translated as CASSPGLASVTDTQYF.

The V call is TRBV5-6, the J call TRBJ1-1, with 12 bases matching TRBD1. This CDR3 has 16 amino acids. With 4 bases clipped from V and 7 bases from J, the junction kept 11 bases outside the gene matches. Germline CDR1 and CDR2: SGHDT and YYEEEE. CDR3 region: CASSVPGTGGLDEAFF. CDR3 DNA sequence: TGTGCCAGCAGCGTCCCCGGGACAGGGGGCCTCGATGAAGCTTTCTTT.

This clone was counted only a few times. The chain recombines TRBV27 with TRBJ2-3; perhaps TRBD2 as D (5 bases). V was shortened by 5 bases and J by 4 bases, with 22 bases between the two germline ends. The CDR3 loop spans 17 amino acids. Germline CDR1 is MNHEY and CDR2 is SMNVEV (reference sequence). This chain's CDR3 is CASSADSGSMRADTQYF. The CDR3, as DNA: TGTGCCAGCAGTGCGGACTCTGGCTCCATGCGGGCAGATACGCAGTATTTT.

The chain couples TRBV7-9 to TRBJ2-2; TRBD1 is a possible D gene (6 bases). Germline V gives CDR1 SEHNR, CDR2 FQNEAQ (reference sequence). The CDR3 covers 16 residues. V was pared by 5 bases and J by 2 bases, with 15 bases between. The CDR3 region has the DNA TGTGCCAGCAGCCCCTTGGGGACACTTAACACCGGGGAGCTGTTTTTT. This translates into CASSPLGTLNTGELFF.

The chain has TRBV6-5 and TRBJ1-6, with a possible D match to TRBD1 (6 bases). CDR3 length: 15 amino acids. V was cut by 7 bases and J by 7 bases, with 17 bases left in between. Germline CDR1 MNHEY, CDR2 SVGAGI. This chain's CDR3 is CASTHRTGQNSPLHF. CDR3 nucleotide sequence: TGTGCCAGCACCCACAGAACAGGGCAGAATTCACCCCTCCACTTT.

The chain combines TRBV5-1 with TRBJ2-5; 10 positions agree with TRBD2. The V segment lost 4 bases and the J segment 5 bases; nucleotides outside the gene matches: 8. The CDR3 extends over 15 amino acids. Germline CDR1 SGHRS, CDR2 YFSETQ. CDR3: CASSPTTSGRETQYF. The CDR3 nucleotides are TGCGCCAGCAGCCCAACGACTAGCGGGCGGGAGACCCAGTACTTC. Full variable domain (outside the CDR3, taken from reference TRBV5-1 and TRBJ2-5): KAGVTQTPRYLIKTRGQQVTLSCSPISGHRSVSWYQQTPGQGLQFLFEYFSETQRNKGNFPGRFSGRQFSNSRSEMNVSTLELGDSALYLCASSPTTSGRETQYFGPGTRLLVL.

The genes are TRBV7-3 and TRBJ2-1; 9 nucleotides align to TRBD1. This CDR3 is built from 16 residues. With 1 base clipped from V and 5 bases from J, the junction kept 6 bases outside the gene matches. The germline CDR1 and CDR2 sequences are SGHTA and FQGTGA. The CDR3 loop reads CASSLRPGQGDNEQFF. In DNA, the CDR3 is TGTGCCAGCAGCTTAAGACCGGGACAGGGAGACAATGAGCAGTTCTTC. The full variable domain, completed using reference TRBV7-3 and TRBJ2-1, is GAGVSQTPSNKVTEKGKYVELRCDPISGHTALYWYRQSLGQGPEFLIYFQGTGAADDSGLPNDRFFAVRPEGSVSTLKIQRTERGDSAVYLCASSLRPGQGDNEQFFGPGTRLTVL.

This clone was observed a handful of times. This CDR3 reads CASSINVRSGELFF. For the CDR3, the DNA is TGTGCCAGCAGTATAAACGTGAGGAGCGGGGAGCTGTTTTTT. The rearrangement links TRBV7-8 to TRBJ2-2; unclear D gene. This CDR3 has 14 amino acids. V lost 6 bases, J lost 7 bases, and 15 bases lay in between. CDR1 is SGHVS, CDR2 FQNEAQ, per germline.

The sample holds one count of this clone. The chain recombines TRBV19 with TRBJ2-5; 9 bases fit TRBD2. The germline CDR1 and CDR2 sequences are LNHDA and SQIVND (reference sequence). The V segment lost 7 bases and the J segment 4 bases; nucleotides outside the gene matches: 7. This CDR3 region has 14 residues. The CDR3 here is CASTGVAGVETQYF. The CDR3, as DNA: TGTGCCAGTACCGGGGTAGCGGGAGTAGAGACCCAGTACTTC.

This clone was seen a few times. This rearrangement joins TRBV6-5 to TRBJ2-7, with D uncertain. Germline-derived CDR1 and CDR2 are MNHEY and SVGAGI. CDR3 size: 13 residues. The germline V and J ends were trimmed by 0 bases and 3 bases, with 6 bases remaining between them. This CDR3 is CASSYSHGYEQYF. The CDR3 DNA is TGTGCCAGCAGTTACTCGCACGGCTACGAGCAGTACTTC.

V gene TRBV25-1 combines with J gene TRBJ2-5, with D possibly TRBD1 on 5 matching bases. This CDR3 has 14 amino acids. CDR1 and CDR2 from the germline V gene are MGHDK and SYGVNS. Trimming pared 3 bases from V and 4 bases from J, leaving 12 bases between. The CDR3 is CASSDGNRLETQYF. The CDR3 DNA reads as TGTGCCAGCAGTGACGGAAACAGGCTAGAGACCCAGTACTTC.

V is TRBV5-8 and J is TRBJ2-7; 9 bases are a match to TRBD1. Germline values: CDR1 SGHTS, CDR2 YDEGEE. Germline trimming cut 0 bases from V and 4 bases from J; bases unmatched to any gene: 5. The CDR3 loop spans 15 amino acids. DNA for the CDR3: TGTGCCAGCAGCTTGGTGGGGACAGGGAAGTACGAGCAGTACTTC. It encodes CASSLVGTGKYEQYF.

The V call is TRBV11-2, the J call TRBJ2-7, with D maybe TRBD1 (5 bases). CDR1 is SGHAT, CDR2 FQNNGV, per germline. V dropped 3 bases and J dropped 1 base, with 7 bases sitting between them. The CDR3 covers 13 residues. CDR3 region: CASSFRQSYEQYF. In nucleotides, the CDR3 is TGTGCCAGCAGCTTCCGACAGTCCTACGAGCAGTACTTC.

The rearrangement uses TRBV10-3 and TRBJ1-2, with 11 bases that match TRBD1. There are 14 residues in the CDR3. Germline lookup yields CDR1 ENHRY and CDR2 SYGVKD. V was pared by 6 bases and J by 4 bases, with 4 bases of the junction left unmatched. The CDR3 DNA is TGTGCCATCAGCTTGGACAGGGGGCCCTATGGCTACACCTTC. Its translation is CAISLDRGPYGYTF.

This chain connects TRBV28 to TRBJ2-7; no clear D. This CDR3 spans 15 amino acids. V was shortened by 2 bases and J by 0 bases, with 11 bases between the two germline ends. CDR1 and CDR2 (germline): MDHEN, SYDVKM. This CDR3 reads CASSLVGRSSYEQYF. The DNA for the CDR3 is TGTGCCAGCAGTTTAGTTGGCAGGTCCTCCTACGAGCAGTACTTC. Based on the CDR3 plus reference TRBV28 and TRBJ2-7, the full variable domain is DVKVTQSSRYLVKRTGEKVFLECVQDMDHENMFWYRQDPGLGLRLIYFSYDVKMKEKGDIPEGYSVSREKKERFSLILESASTNQTSMYLCASSLVGRSSYEQYFGPGTRLTVT.